The rows below give T cell receptor beta chains drawn from one sample of a study of molecular identifiers for immune sequencing clone quantification. TCRdb redid the calling of the PCR reads with MiXCR, one entry per CDR3 protein. The data show a few hundred thousand distinct CDR3 sequences, 20% to 25% seen once. Sequencing used naive CD8+ T cells from blood, with Jurkat cell RNA spiked in. These receptors came from a human donor in good health. Some libraries in this study had Jurkat cell RNA spiked in. The CDR3 runs from the conserved cysteine through the conserved F or W. D genes are given only for firm matches. Some rows have no size entry. The others give once, few or many, or a class for an expanded clone.

CDR3 protein: CATSRNLLAGGPTDTQYF
CDR3 DNA: TGTGCCACCAGCAGAAACCTACTAGCGGGGGGGCCCACAGATACGCAGTATTTT
clone size: once
J gene: TRBJ2-3
D gene: TRBD2
V gene: TRBV15

CDR3 protein: CASSQDGASYEQYF
CDR3 DNA: TGTGCCAGCAGCCAAGATGGGGCAAGCTACGAGCAGTACTTC
clone size: many
J gene: TRBJ2-7
D gene: NA
V gene: TRBV4-2

CDR3 protein: CASSAPPALGETQYF
CDR3 DNA: TGTGCCAGCAGCGCGCCCCCAGCTCTCGGGGAGACCCAGTACTTC
clone size: many
J gene: TRBJ2-5
D gene: NA
V gene: TRBV7-9

CDR3 protein: CAWSATGSDEQYF
CDR3 DNA: TGTGCCTGGAGCGCGACAGGGAGCGACGAGCAGTACTTC
clone size: many
J gene: TRBJ2-7
D gene: TRBD1
V gene: TRBV30

CDR3 protein: CSVEGLAAGELFF
CDR3 DNA: TGCAGCGTGGAAGGACTAGCAGCCGGGGAGCTGTTTTTT
clone size: many
J gene: TRBJ2-2
D gene: TRBD2
V gene: TRBV29-1

CDR3 protein: CASSPAPEMQSTF
CDR3 DNA: TGTGCCAGCAGCCCCGCCCCGGAGATGCAGTCCACCTTC
clone size: few
J gene: TRBJ1-2
D gene: NA
V gene: TRBV7-9

CDR3 protein: CASSVAGGTYEQYF
CDR3 DNA: TGTGCCAGCAGCGTAGCGGGGGGAACCTACGAGCAGTACTTC
clone size: many
J gene: TRBJ2-7
D gene: TRBD2
V gene: TRBV7-3

CDR3 protein: CASSHSLPNTGELFF
CDR3 DNA: TGTGCCAGTAGTCACAGCCTACCGAACACCGGGGAGCTGTTTTTT
clone size: NA
J gene: TRBJ2-2
D gene: NA
V gene: TRBV19

CDR3 protein: CASSQERSSTDTQYF
CDR3 DNA: TGTGCCAGCAGCCAAGAAAGGTCCAGCACAGATACGCAGTATTTT
clone size: many
J gene: TRBJ2-3
D gene: NA
V gene: TRBV14

CDR3 protein: CASSGGQRMNTEAFF
CDR3 DNA: TGTGCCAGCAGCGGGGGACAGCGGATGAACACTGAAGCTTTCTTT
clone size: few
J gene: TRBJ1-1
D gene: TRBD1
V gene: TRBV7-9

CDR3 protein: CSVIGQDNSNQPQHF
CDR3 DNA: TGCAGCGTAATAGGACAGGACAATAGCAATCAGCCCCAGCATTTT
clone size: many
J gene: TRBJ1-5
D gene: TRBD1
V gene: TRBV29-1

CDR3 protein: CASSEARGFNQPQHF
CDR3 DNA: TGTGCCAGCAGTGAAGCGCGAGGTTTCAATCAGCCCCAGCATTTT
clone size: NA
J gene: TRBJ1-5
D gene: NA
V gene: TRBV6-1

CDR3 protein: CASSYGGRRAFF
CDR3 DNA: TGTGCCAGCAGTTACGGGGGGCGCCGAGCTTTCTTT
clone size: few
J gene: TRBJ1-1
D gene: NA
V gene: TRBV6-2/TRBV6-3

CDR3 protein: CSARGESFLAEAFF
CDR3 DNA: TGCAGTGCTAGGGGGGAAAGTTTTCTGGCTGAAGCTTTCTTT
clone size: few
J gene: TRBJ1-1
D gene: NA
V gene: TRBV20-1

CDR3 protein: CASRPQERSYEQYF
CDR3 DNA: TGTGCCAGCAGGCCTCAGGAACGCTCCTACGAGCAGTACTTC
clone size: NA
J gene: TRBJ2-7
D gene: NA
V gene: TRBV7-9

CDR3 protein: CASSVTGGAGCGYTF
CDR3 DNA: TGTGCCAGCAGTGTAACAGGGGGCGCCGGCTGTGGCTACACCTTC
clone size: NA
J gene: TRBJ1-2
D gene: TRBD1
V gene: TRBV27